These 5 T cell receptor beta chains were sequenced from one sample in a study of identical twins (dated by TCRdb to about 2016). The library was obtained by 5' RACE. Sequencing used an Illumina HiSeq 2000. TCRdb reworked the public reads: Q25 trimming with fastp, MiXCR clone assembly, productive beta chains retained. Records with the same CDR3 protein are collapsed into one entry carrying the most frequent genes and DNA. The sample yields about 890,000 distinct CDR3 sequences; more than 9% were counted once. The ten largest clones take up around 1.6% of the sample. These same data were also listed under a study on yellow fever vaccine responses in identical twins.

The sequenced material came from PBMCs. Every receptor here comes from a young woman in good health.

Only a few counts were recorded for this clonotype. V gene TRBV27 combines with J gene TRBJ2-5; 10 bases align to TRBD1. The V and J ends lost 5 bases and 3 bases, in that order; junction bases with no gene match: 0. The CDR3 totals 13 residues. The germline V gene encodes CDR1 MNHEY and CDR2 SMNVEV (reference sequence). The CDR3 DNA reads as TGTGCCAGCAGTGGGACAGGGGAAGAGACCCAGTACTTC. It yields the protein CASSGTGEETQYF.

In its sample, this clonotype was seen a few times. This rearrangement joins TRBV29-1 to TRBJ2-3; 7 positions match TRBD2. The germline V gene has CDR1 SQVTM and CDR2 ANQGSEA. Trimming at V came to 3 bases and at J to 3 bases, leaving 6 bases not matched to a gene. The CDR3 runs to 14 residues. The CDR3 here is CSVDAGAGTDTQYF. Written as DNA, the CDR3 is TGCAGCGTTGATGCGGGAGCTGGGACAGATACGCAGTATTTT.

The chain joins TRBV3-1 to TRBJ2-4; 8 bases line up with TRBD1. Germline trimming cut 3 bases from V and 3 bases from J; bases unmatched to any gene: 19. CDR1 and CDR2 (germline): LGHDT, YNNKEL (reference sequence). CDR3 length equals 20 residues. The CDR3 DNA follows: TGTGCCAGCAGCCAGGTCTATACAGGGGGATTAAGAAGTGGCAAAAACATTCAGTACTTC. This translates into CASSQVYTGGLRSGKNIQYF.

This clonotype was detected only a few times. The V and J genes are TRBV6-2 or TRBV6-3 and TRBJ1-5; D possibly corresponds to TRBD1 (6 bases). The CDR3 extends over 15 amino acids. The germline gives CDR1 MNHEY, CDR2 SVGEGT. Trimming cost V 0 bases and J 7 bases, with 13 bases left between them. The CDR3 region is CASSYSAGTGQPQHF. The CDR3 region has the DNA TGTGCCAGCAGTTACTCGGCGGGCACAGGGCAGCCCCAGCATTTT.

The genes are TRBV7-2 and TRBJ2-1, with no clear D. The CDR3 covers 12 residues. CDR1 SGHTA and CDR2 FQGNSA come from the germline V gene. The V end was cut by 1 base, the J end by 11 bases, with 9 bases between. The DNA for the CDR3 is TGTGCCAGCAGCTTAGGGGAACTAAAGCAGTTCTTC. Its translation: CASSLGELKQFF.